This TCR beta chain emerged from a study of cytomegalovirus exposure and HLA in healthy donors. With 2 bases removed from V and 3 bases from J, the gap between germline ends came to 20 bases. Germline V CDR1 and CDR2: MRHNA, SNTAGT. CDR3 size: 18 residues. Produced via immunoSEQ multiplex PCR; TCRdb's table is partial and in-frame only. The sample lists about 120,000 clones, about 91% occurring once. The sequenced material came from PBMCs. The receptor's source is a man aged 18 to 30 in good health and CMV-seronegative. This chain uses TRBV6-4 with TRBJ1-3; D perhaps matches TRBD1 (6 bases). The CDR3 region is CASSDPPLYRDDGNTIYF. The CDR3 coding sequence is TGTGCCAGCAGTGACCCCCCATTGTACAGGGACGATGGAAACACCATATATTTT.